The 32 T cell receptor beta chains in this list originate from one sample, sequenced in a study of PD-L1 blockade in urothelial cancer. Time point noted: pretreatment peripheral blood. Profiling relied on immunoSEQ multiplex PCR, and the TCRdb table lists in-frame clones only, not all of them. The table lists fewer than 65,000 clones, more than 80% of them singletons. The sample in question was PBMCs, obtained around atezolizumab (anti-PD-L1) treatment. Receptors originate from a man aged 65 to 79 with urothelial cancer.

This rearrangement joins TRBV11-2 to TRBJ2-5; unclear D gene. V was clipped by 3 bases and J by 5 bases, with 10 bases between them. The CDR3 totals 13 residues. From germline, CDR1 is SGHAT and CDR2 FQNNGV. The CDR3 sequence: CASSLGPRETQYF. The CDR3 coding sequence is TGTGCCAGCAGCTTGGGCCCAAGGGAGACCCAGTACTTC.

The chain is built from TRBV7-9 and TRBJ2-1; 9 bases align to TRBD1. The CDR3 covers 13 residues. The germline V gene has CDR1 SEHNR and CDR2 FQNEAQ (reference sequence). V trimming: 6 bases; J trimming: 7 bases; junction bases outside the gene matches: 4. The CDR3 region has the DNA TGTGCCAGCAGGTTACAGGGGGCTAATGAGCAGTTCTTC. This sequence encodes CASRLQGANEQFF.

This sequence joins TRBV19 and TRBJ1-1; 9 bases are shared with TRBD1. The CDR3 is made up of 13 amino acids. Germline V gene lookup returns CDR1 LNHDA and CDR2 SQIVND (reference sequence). V gave up 4 bases and J gave up 12 bases; unmatched junction bases: 9. CDR3 DNA sequence: TGTGCCAGTAGTACCTGGGACAGGGATCGTTCTTTCTTT. Protein product: CASSTWDRDRSFF.

J is TRBJ1-1 and V is TRBV28; TRBD1 matches at 8 bases. Germline values: CDR1 MDHEN, CDR2 SYDVKM. The ends lost 6 bases at V and 3 bases at J; junction bases unmatched: 3. The CDR3 has 13 residues. The CDR3 loop is CASSMDRDTEAFF. The CDR3 DNA sequence: TGTGCCAGCAGCATGGACAGGGACACTGAAGCTTTCTTT.

V usage is TRBV9 and J usage is TRBJ2-1; 7 bases are shared with TRBD2. CDR3 size: 16 residues. Germline V gene data show CDR1 as SGDLS and CDR2 as YYNGEE. V was pared by 4 bases and J by 10 bases, with 17 bases of the junction left unmatched. The CDR3 is CASSPRLAFSPPEQFF. DNA of the CDR3: TGTGCCAGCAGCCCCCGACTAGCTTTTTCTCCTCCCGAGCAGTTCTTC.

For this clone: At one end, the junction sequence differs from germline, possibly due to a read error. The V gene is TRBV5-1, the J gene TRBJ2-5; no definite D call. This CDR3 is built from 14 residues. Germline CDR1 reads SGHRS; CDR2 reads YFSETQ. The CDR3 DNA sequence: TGCGTCAGCAGCTTGGGCCCCCCCGGGGAGACCCAGTACTTC. It encodes CVSSLGPPGETQYF.

This sequence joins TRBV5-1 and TRBJ2-5, with 10 bases identical to TRBD2. CDR1 SGHRS and CDR2 YFSETQ come from the germline V gene. V shed 0 bases, J shed 3 bases, and the junction held 2 bases outside the gene matches. CDR3 length equals 15 residues. The CDR3 bases are TGCGCCAGCAGCTTGGCGAGCGGGAGGGAAGAGACCCAGTACTTC. Translated: CASSLASGREETQYF.

The chain is built from TRBV11-2 and TRBJ1-1; maybe TRBD1 (5 bases). The germline CDR1 and CDR2 sequences are SGHAT and FQNNGV. CDR3 length: 13 amino acids. DNA of the CDR3: TGTGCGGGGGACTCTCCCCCCAACACTGAAGCTTTCTTT. It specifies CAGDSPPNTEAFF.

The chain carries TRBV4-2 and TRBJ2-2; 7 bases match TRBD2. The ends lost 1 base at V and 4 bases at J; junction bases unmatched: 6. From germline, CDR1 is LGHNA and CDR2 YNFKEQ. CDR3 length equals 16 residues. The CDR3, as DNA: TGTGCCAGCAGCCAAGTGAGGACTAGGTCCACCGGGGAGCTGTTTTTT. It is translated as CASSQVRTRSTGELFF.

The V gene is TRBV10-2, the J gene TRBJ2-1, with 9 positions matching TRBD2. From germline, CDR1 is WSHSY and CDR2 SAAADI. This CDR3 is 15 amino acids long. V was pared by 5 bases and J by 4 bases, with 6 bases of the junction left unmatched. CDR3 bases: TGCGCCAGCAGTTTAGCGGGAGCCGAGTACAATGAGCAGTTCTTC. The encoded protein is CASSLAGAEYNEQFF.

The J gene is TRBJ2-5, the V gene TRBV10-3; D is perhaps TRBD2 (5 bases). The ends were cut back, 8 bases at V and 5 bases at J, with 9 bases in the middle. CDR1 and CDR2 (germline): ENHRY, SYGVKD. CDR3 length equals 11 residues. CDR3 sequence: CAIGAEETQYF. CDR3 nucleotides: TGTGCCATCGGAGCGGAGGAGACCCAGTACTTC.

This clone was seen at least ten times. The V and J genes are TRBV7-9 and TRBJ1-1; the D gene is possibly TRBD1 (6 bases). The CDR3 covers 12 residues. Between the trimmed V and J ends, which lost 1 base and 8 bases, there was a span of 8 bases. CDR1 is SEHNR and CDR2 is FQNEAQ in the germline V gene (reference sequence). As DNA, the CDR3 is TGTGCCAGCAGCTTAGAGGACAGAGAAGCTTTCTTT. Translation gives CASSLEDREAFF. Full variable domain (outside the CDR3, taken from reference TRBV7-9 and TRBJ1-1): DTGVSQNPRHKITKRGQNVTFRCDPISEHNRLYWYRQTLGQGPEFLTYFQNEAQLEKSRLLSDRFSAERPKGSFSTLEIQRTEQGDSAMYLCASSLEDREAFFGQGTRLTVV.

The J gene is TRBJ2-1, the V gene TRBV9; 8 bases map to TRBD2. The CDR3 length is 15 residues. J lost 6 bases, V lost 0 bases, and 5 bases had no gene match. The germline gives CDR1 SGDLS, CDR2 YYNGEE. CDR3 DNA sequence: TGTGCCAGCAGCGTAGGGACTAGCAGGGTCAATGAGCAGTTCTTC. Translated, it gives CASSVGTSRVNEQFF.

The rearrangement uses TRBV7-2 and TRBJ2-3; 8 bases align to TRBD2. The CDR3 spans 17 residues. Germline trimming cut 5 bases from V and 0 bases from J; bases unmatched to any gene: 10. Germline assignment: CDR1 SGHTA and CDR2 FQGNSA. For the CDR3, the DNA is TGTGCCAGCAGCCGACCCCTTAGCGGGATCAGCACAGATACGCAGTATTTT. This codes for CASSRPLSGISTDTQYF.

The chain employs TRBV5-1 and TRBJ1-1, with D maybe TRBD1 (5 bases). CDR1 SGHRS and CDR2 YFSETQ come from the germline V gene. There are 14 residues in the CDR3. V lost 0 bases to trimming and J lost 3 bases, with 9 bases between them. The CDR3 here is CASSLAGMDTEAFF. In DNA, the CDR3 is TGCGCCAGCAGCTTGGCAGGGATGGACACTGAAGCTTTCTTT. Combining the CDR3 with reference TRBV5-1 and TRBJ1-1 gives the whole variable domain KAGVTQTPRYLIKTRGQQVTLSCSPISGHRSVSWYQQTPGQGLQFLFEYFSETQRNKGNFPGRFSGRQFSNSRSEMNVSTLELGDSALYLCASSLAGMDTEAFFGQGTRLTVV.

This chain links TRBV7-9 with TRBJ1-2; D is unresolved. The CDR3 runs to 14 residues. Germline assignment: CDR1 SEHNR and CDR2 FQNEAQ (reference sequence). With 0 bases removed from V and 3 bases from J, the gap between germline ends came to 8 bases. CDR3: CASSLALADYGYTF. The DNA of the CDR3 is TGTGCCAGCAGCTTAGCGTTGGCAGACTATGGCTACACCTTC.

The chain couples TRBV5-4 to TRBJ1-4; 7 positions match TRBD1. The CDR3 is made up of 14 amino acids. V lost 5 bases and J lost 4; bases outside the gene matches: 5. Germline V lookup: CDR1 SGHNT, CDR2 YYREEE (reference sequence). CDR3 nucleotides: TGTGCCAGCAGTAACCAGGGGGTTAATGAAAAACTGTTTTTT. It is translated as CASSNQGVNEKLFF.

The V gene is TRBV9, the J gene TRBJ2-7, with a tentative D call TRBD1 (6 bases). The CDR3 is 14 residues long. Trimming removed 4 bases at V and 3 bases at J, with 14 bases between. Per the germline V gene, CDR1 is SGDLS and CDR2 is YYNGEE. CDR3 amino acids: CASSPGTLVYEQYF. As DNA, the CDR3 is TGTGCCAGCAGCCCCGGGACATTGGTCTACGAGCAGTACTTC.

The chain combines TRBV2 with TRBJ2-1, with 14 nucleotides matching TRBD2. J was trimmed by 10 bases and V by 6 bases; bases with no gene match: 5. The germline CDR1 and CDR2 sequences are SNHLY and FYNNEI. This CDR3 contains 14 residues. Here the CDR3 reads CASREGLAGVEQFF. CDR3 sequence (DNA): TGTGCCAGCAGGGAGGGACTAGCGGGAGTAGAGCAGTTCTTC. The variable domain in full, completed from reference TRBV2 and TRBJ2-1, reads EPEVTQTPSHQVTQMGQEVILRCVPISNHLYFYWYRQILGQKVEFLVSFYNNEISEKSEIFDDQFSVERPDGSNFTLKIRSTKLEDSAMYFCASREGLAGVEQFFGPGTRLTVL.

In this sample, this clone turned up once. This rearrangement joins TRBV9 to TRBJ2-7; 14 nucleotides match TRBD2. The CDR3 consists of 16 residues. The germline V gene has CDR1 SGDLS and CDR2 YYNGEE. The V gene end was trimmed by 4 bases and the J gene end by 5 bases; junction bases not matched to a gene: 8. The CDR3 here is CASSPGLAGAGDEQYF. CDR3 sequence (DNA): TGTGCCAGCAGCCCGGGACTAGCGGGAGCAGGCGACGAGCAGTACTTC. The full variable domain, rest sourced from reference TRBV9 and TRBJ2-7, is DSGVTQTPKHLITATGQRVTLRCSPRSGDLSVYWYQQSLDQGLQFLIQYYNGEERAKGNILERFSAQQFPDLHSELNLSSLELGDSALYFCASSPGLAGAGDEQYFGPGTRLTVT.

This chain connects TRBV5-1 to TRBJ1-3, with D unclear. Germline V gene data show CDR1 as SGHRS and CDR2 as YFSETQ. Trimming left V 0 bases short and J 0 bases short, with 7 bases between. The CDR3 extends over 15 amino acids. As DNA, the CDR3 is TGCGCCAGCAGCTTGGGGTTAGCCTCTGGAAACACCATATATTTT. The encoded protein is CASSLGLASGNTIYF.

This clone has only a few counts. V gene TRBV19 combines with J gene TRBJ1-5; D is undetermined. The germline V and J ends were trimmed by 5 bases and 5 bases, with 13 bases remaining between them. The germline CDR1 and CDR2 sequences are LNHDA and SQIVND (reference sequence). The length of the CDR3 is 14 residues. This chain's CDR3 is CASSFRQEDQPQHF. The CDR3 DNA reads as TGTGCCAGTAGTTTTCGACAAGAAGATCAGCCCCAGCATTTT.

The sample holds a few counts of this clone. The chain combines TRBV11-3 with TRBJ2-1, with TRBD1 as a possible D gene (5 bases). Germline-derived CDR1 and CDR2 are SGHNT and YENEEA. CDR3 length: 13 amino acids. V was trimmed by 5 bases and J by 13 bases, leaving 18 bases between them. CDR3 sequence (DNA): TGTGCCAGCAGCCCGGACCCTACCGGACATCAGTTCTTC. Residues: CASSPDPTGHQFF.

DNA of the CDR3: TGTGCCAGCAGCAATCAGGGGGTCGAGCAGTACTTC. Its protein is CASSNQGVEQYF. The chain has TRBV11-2 and TRBJ2-7; 7 nucleotides match TRBD1. V lost 5 bases to trimming and J lost 6 bases; unmatched junction nucleotides: 4. CDR1 and CDR2 (germline): SGHAT, FQNNGV. This CDR3 region has 12 residues.

The chain carries TRBV9 and TRBJ1-2; D call uncertain. There are 15 residues in the CDR3. Germline V gives CDR1 SGDLS, CDR2 YYNGEE. Trimming cost V 4 bases and J 0 bases, with 13 bases left between them. The CDR3 DNA reads TGTGCCAGCAGCTCCCTAGGCGCCACTAACTATGGCTACACCTTC. Protein: CASSSLGATNYGYTF.

The chain uses TRBV27 and TRBJ2-7; 7 bases line up with TRBD1. The length of the CDR3 is 14 residues. Unmatched junction bases numbered 15, after V lost 4 bases and J lost 12 bases. CDR1 MNHEY and CDR2 SMNVEV come from the germline V gene (reference sequence). CDR3 in DNA: TGTGCCAGCAGTTCTCTGGGTCGATGGGACAGCAGGTACTTC. The encoded protein is CASSSLGRWDSRYF.

The chain has TRBV2 and TRBJ1-5; 10 bases agree with TRBD1. Germline CDR1 reads SNHLY; CDR2 reads FYNNEI. J lost 7 bases, V lost 4 bases, and 7 bases had no gene match. The CDR3 extends over 15 amino acids. CDR3 nucleotide sequence: TGTGCCAGCAGTGCAATGACAGGGGGCAGGCAGCCCCAGCATTTT. Translation: CASSAMTGGRQPQHF. The whole variable domain, filled in from reference TRBV2 and TRBJ1-5, reads EPEVTQTPSHQVTQMGQEVILRCVPISNHLYFYWYRQILGQKVEFLVSFYNNEISEKSEIFDDQFSVERPDGSNFTLKIRSTKLEDSAMYFCASSAMTGGRQPQHFGDGTRLSIL.

This clone was seen more than once but under ten times. The chain employs TRBV7-8 and TRBJ2-6, with a tentative D call TRBD2 (6 bases). CDR3 length equals 15 residues. Trimming removed 5 bases from V and 7 bases from J, with 15 bases in between. Germline V gene data show CDR1 as SGHVS and CDR2 as FQNEAQ. This CDR3 is CASSASGVGANVLTF. Written as DNA, the CDR3 is TGTGCCAGCAGCGCCTCGGGAGTGGGAGCCAACGTCCTGACTTTC.

V gene TRBV2 combines with J gene TRBJ2-7; no reliable D call. CDR1 and CDR2 from the germline V gene are SNHLY and FYNNEI. There are 11 residues in the CDR3. Trimming pared 6 bases from V and 7 bases from J, leaving 10 bases between. The CDR3 DNA reads as TGTGCCAGCAGACGTATCGAGGAGCAGTACTTC. Encoded protein: CASRRIEEQYF.

The chain's CDR3 is CASSYTYEQYF. In DNA, the CDR3 is TGTGCCAGCAGCTACACCTACGAGCAGTACTTC. The V gene is TRBV5-5, the J gene TRBJ2-7; D call uncertain. The V end was cut by 3 bases, the J end by 2 bases, with 3 bases between. This CDR3 comprises 11 residues. CDR1 is SGHKS and CDR2 is YYEKEE in the germline V gene (reference sequence).

This chain connects TRBV29-1 to TRBJ2-1, with 9 bases lining up with TRBD2. Germline values: CDR1 SQVTM, CDR2 ANQGSEA. J was trimmed by 6 bases and V by 3 bases; bases with no gene match: 6. This CDR3 contains 14 residues. The CDR3 loop reads CSVEGLAGSNEQFF. The CDR3 bases are TGCAGCGTTGAGGGCCTAGCGGGATCCAATGAGCAGTTCTTC.

The V gene is TRBV30, the J gene TRBJ2-3, with 9 bases aligning to TRBD2. The CDR3 length is 14 residues. The V gene's germline CDR1 is GTSNPN and CDR2 SVGIG (reference sequence). V shed 4 bases, J shed 6 bases, and the junction held 8 bases outside the gene matches. The CDR3 region has the DNA TGTGCCTGGACCAAGCGGGGGGCGGGGGATACGCAGTATTTT. This codes for CAWTKRGAGDTQYF.